Below, 13 T cell receptor beta chains from the same sample are listed, as sequenced in a study of T cell repertoires in cytomegalovirus infection (dated by TCRdb to about 2019). The sample was run on an Illumina HiSeq 1500. TCRdb reworked the public reads: Q25 trimming with fastp, MiXCR clone assembly, productive beta chains retained. Here each entry gathers all rows of one CDR3 protein and keeps the most common genes and DNA. The sample has about 240,000 distinct CDR3 sequences on record, 5% to 8.5% of them singletons. The ten largest clones represent under 7.5% of the sample. Material for sequencing was PBMCs. These receptor sequences come from a human donor in good health (CMV status not recorded). Some clones in this sample may be carry-over from other donors' samples.

Many counts were recorded for this clonotype. The gene calls are TRBV7-8 and TRBJ1-2; D is uncertain. The germline V gene encodes CDR1 SGHVS and CDR2 FQNEAQ. Trimming took 0 bases from V and 4 from J, leaving 12 bases between them. There are 15 residues in the CDR3. CDR3 region: CASSLAPGVGYGYTF. DNA for the CDR3: TGTGCCAGCAGCTTAGCGCCCGGGGTGGGCTATGGCTACACCTTC.

This clonotype was picked up many times. This clone may be a read error of a much larger clone one base away. The chain links TRBV5-6 to TRBJ2-7; 7 positions agree with TRBD1. Unmatched junction bases numbered 6, after V lost 4 bases and J lost 2 bases. Germline loops: CDR1 SGHDT, CDR2 YYEEEE. The CDR3 covers 14 residues. The CDR3 DNA reads TGTGCCAGCAGCCCCCGGGACAGCACCTACGAGCAGTACTTC. Its protein product is CASSPRDSTYEQYF.

This clonotype has ten or more counts. The chain's CDR3 is CASSPGAWGSGANVLTF. DNA for the CDR3: TGTGCCAGCAGCCCAGGGGCGTGGGGCTCTGGGGCCAACGTCCTGACTTTC. The chain has TRBV7-3 and TRBJ2-6; TRBD1 is a possible D gene (6 bases). The germline gives CDR1 SGHTA, CDR2 FQGTGA. V lost 5 bases, J lost 0 bases, and 14 bases lay in between. This CDR3 has 17 residues.

In this sample, this clonotype turned up many times. The genes are TRBV19 and TRBJ1-5; 8 bases are shared with TRBD1. The CDR3 contains 14 residues. V was clipped by 10 bases and J by 5 bases; unmatched bases: 10. The germline V gene has CDR1 LNHDA and CDR2 SQIVND (reference sequence). The CDR3 sequence: CANQRTGSYQPQHF. The DNA for the CDR3 is TGTGCCAACCAAAGGACAGGGAGTTATCAGCCCCAGCATTTT.

This clonotype was detected ten times or more. The chain is built from TRBV7-2 and TRBJ1-1, with D perhaps matching TRBD1 (6 bases). Germline CDR1 reads SGHTA; CDR2 reads FQGNSA. This CDR3 has 15 amino acids. Trimming shortened V by 0 bases and J by 4 bases, and 12 bases separated the two germline ends. CDR3 sequence reads: CASSLAIGGSTEAFF. The CDR3 DNA follows: TGTGCCAGCAGCTTAGCGATAGGGGGTAGCACTGAAGCTTTCTTT.

This clonotype was seen ten or more times. The genes are TRBV7-2 and TRBJ2-1, with TRBD2 as a possible D gene (5 bases). Germline loops: CDR1 SGHTA, CDR2 FQGNSA. V was trimmed by 1 base and J by 5 bases, leaving 9 bases between them. This CDR3 region has 14 residues. CDR3 residues: CASSLDLRDNEQFF. The CDR3, as DNA: TGTGCCAGCAGCTTAGATTTGAGGGACAATGAGCAGTTCTTC.

There are many counts of this clonotype. This chain links TRBV28 with TRBJ1-5; possibly TRBD1 for D (6 bases). V dropped 6 bases and J dropped 0 bases, with 36 bases sitting between them. The CDR3 length is 23 residues. CDR1 is MDHEN, CDR2 SYDVKM, per germline. CDR3 sequence: CASRRSPQGWDSSAPDSNQPQHF. The CDR3 DNA reads TGTGCCAGCAGGCGAAGTCCACAGGGATGGGATTCCAGTGCACCAGATAGCAATCAGCCCCAGCATTTT.

This clonotype was picked up many times. This chain joins TRBV2 and TRBJ1-4; D gene uncertain. Trimming shortened V by 7 bases and J by 5 bases, and 8 bases separated the two germline ends. Germline V gives CDR1 SNHLY, CDR2 FYNNEI. This CDR3 contains 12 residues. The CDR3: CASKQMNEKLFF. For the CDR3, the DNA is TGTGCCAGCAAACAAATGAATGAAAAACTGTTTTTT.

This clonotype showed up many times. The gene calls are TRBV7-9 and TRBJ1-3, with 7 bases lining up with TRBD1. CDR3 length equals 15 residues. Looked up from germline, CDR1 is SEHNR and CDR2 is FQNEAQ (reference sequence). The junction had 4 bases not matched to a gene; V was cut back by 4 bases and J by 1 base. The CDR3 region is CASSYLQGSGNTIYF. DNA of the CDR3: TGTGCCAGCAGCTATCTACAGGGGTCTGGAAACACCATATATTTT.

This clonotype was seen only a few times. The chain recombines TRBV27 with TRBJ2-7; TRBD2 aligns across 8 bases. CDR3 length: 15 amino acids. With V trimmed by 7 bases and J by 0 bases, 8 bases remained unmatched. The V gene's germline CDR1 is MNHEY and CDR2 SMNVEV (reference sequence). CDR3 sequence reads: CASTQSGGYSYEQYF. The CDR3 DNA follows: TGTGCCAGCACCCAAAGCGGGGGTTACTCCTACGAGCAGTACTTC.

This clonotype has at least ten counts. The J gene is TRBJ2-3, the V gene TRBV7-2; TRBD2 aligns across 12 bases. With V trimmed by 2 bases and J by 1 base, 1 base remained unmatched. CDR3 length: 16 amino acids. Germline V gene data show CDR1 as SGHTA and CDR2 as FQGNSA. As DNA, the CDR3 is TGTGCCAGCAGCTTACGACTAGCGGGGGGCACAGATACGCAGTATTTT. This translates into CASSLRLAGGTDTQYF.

Only a few counts were recorded for this clonotype. This rearrangement joins TRBV27 to TRBJ1-1; 9 bases line up with TRBD1. Germline-derived CDR1 and CDR2 are MNHEY and SMNVEV (reference sequence). There are 15 residues in the CDR3. Trimming cost V 5 bases and J 4 bases; bases outside gene matches: 8. CDR3 nucleotides: TGTGCCAGCAGTCCCCGGACAGGGGCCCCCACTGAAGCTTTCTTT. This codes for CASSPRTGAPTEAFF.

The chain recombines TRBV12-3 or TRBV12-4 with TRBJ1-6; D uncertain. With 1 base removed from V and 5 bases from J, the gap between germline ends came to 9 bases. The CDR3 loop spans 15 amino acids. The CDR3 loop is CASSLEWLDNSPLHF. The CDR3, as DNA: TGTGCCAGCAGTTTAGAATGGCTGGATAATTCACCCCTCCACTTT.